This TCR beta chain derives from a study of blood T cell repertoires in COVID-19. Using immunoSEQ multiplex PCR, the repertoire was profiled, and TCRdb retains in-frame clones only, with some absent. The table records around 73,000 clones, around 77% of them present only once. CDR1 is LNHDA and CDR2 is SQIVND in the germline V gene (reference sequence). V was pared by 2 bases and J by 1 base, with 17 bases between. CDR3 size: 17 residues. The sequenced material came from peripheral blood. The chain is built from TRBV19 and TRBJ1-1; D is perhaps TRBD1 (6 bases). The receptor was isolated from an older man with COVID-19, enrolled during active disease. CDR3 sequence: CASSIMYRVWKNTEAFF. Written as DNA, the CDR3 is TGTGCCAGTAGTATAATGTACAGGGTATGGAAGAACACTGAAGCTTTCTTT. Supplemented by reference TRBV19 and TRBJ1-1, the full variable domain reads DGGITQSPKYLFRKEGQNVTLSCEQNLNHDAMYWYRQDPGQGLRLIYYSQIVNDFQKGDIAEGYSVSREKKESFPLTVTSAQKNPTAFYLCASSIMYRVWKNTEAFFGQGTRLTVV.